A single sample is the source of the 31 T cell receptor beta chains below, sequenced in a study of regulatory T cells in long-lasting Graves disease. HTBI primers from iRepertoire and Arm-PCR of CDR3 regions yielded the TCR beta libraries. TCRdb re-called the multiplex PCR reads through MiXCR, storing one row per CDR3 protein. The sample gives around 250,000 distinct CDR3 sequences, over 20% of which show up once; roughly 14% is in the top ten. Sample time point: newly diagnosed GD, antithyroid drugs for less than 3 months. PBMC RNA served as the TCR library source. This material consisted of peripheral blood mononuclear cells (PBMCs), taken at new diagnosis, from a patient treated with antithyroid drugs. Receptors originate from a female donor with Graves disease.

This clonotype was counted ten times or more. The chain carries TRBV28 and TRBJ1-1, with D possibly matching TRBD1 (6 bases). CDR1 is MDHEN and CDR2 is SYDVKM in the germline V gene. This CDR3 contains 12 residues. V shed 9 bases and J shed 10 bases, with 18 bases lying between them. CDR3: CASTGQPRRAFF. The CDR3 DNA follows: TGTGCCAGTACCGGACAGCCGAGGAGAGCTTTCTTT.

This clonotype has a count of ten or more. J is TRBJ1-1 and V is TRBV30; TRBD1 might be the D (6 bases). The germline V gene encodes CDR1 GTSNPN and CDR2 SVGIG (reference sequence). This CDR3 is built from 13 residues. Trimming stripped 3 bases from V and 6 bases from J, with 14 bases between. The CDR3 DNA follows: TGTGCCTGGAGGGAGACGAGGGGGGCTGAAGCTTTCTTT. Translation gives CAWRETRGAEAFF.

This chain joins TRBV5-5 and TRBJ2-2; unclear D gene. The V end lost 4 bases, the J end lost 4 bases, and 11 bases lay between the germline ends. The length of the CDR3 is 14 residues. Germline CDR1 SGHKS, CDR2 YYEKEE (reference sequence). The CDR3 coding sequence is TGTGCCAGCAGCCCCGGGCTCTTCACCGGGGAGCTGTTTTTT. It is translated as CASSPGLFTGELFF. Supplemented by reference TRBV5-5 and TRBJ2-2, the full variable domain reads DAGVTQSPTHLIKTRGQQVTLRCSPISGHKSVSWYQQVLGQGPQFIFQYYEKEERGRGNFPDRFSARQFPNYSSELNVNALLLGDSALYLCASSPGLFTGELFFGEGSRLTVL.

This clonotype was seen repeatedly, ten times or more. The chain is built from TRBV5-4 and TRBJ1-1; 7 bases line up with TRBD1. Germline V gene sequence: CDR1 SGHNT, CDR2 YYREEE (reference sequence). V gave up 4 bases and J gave up 1 base; unmatched junction bases: 4. CDR3 length: 14 residues. The CDR3 reads CASSEGQRNTEAFF. The CDR3, as DNA: TGTGCCAGCAGCGAGGGACAGCGGAACACTGAAGCTTTCTTT.

The CDR3 DNA reads as TGTGCCACCAGAGGGACTAGCCACACAGATACGCAGTATTTT. Protein sequence: CATRGTSHTDTQYF. The J gene is TRBJ2-3, the V gene TRBV15; 9 bases are shared with TRBD2. The CDR3 runs 14 residues. J gave up 2 bases and V 6 bases, and 3 bases lay outside the gene matches. Germline V gene sequence: CDR1 LNHNV, CDR2 YYDKDF (reference sequence).

The chain uses TRBV2 and TRBJ2-7; unclear D gene. Trimming pared 7 bases from V and 3 bases from J, leaving 4 bases between. Germline-derived CDR1 and CDR2 are SNHLY and FYNNEI. The CDR3 totals 10 residues. CDR3 in amino acids: CASKNYEQYF. The CDR3 DNA reads TGTGCCAGCAAAAACTACGAGCAGTACTTC.

This chain joins TRBV2 and TRBJ1-5; 11 bases fit TRBD1. Germline V lookup: CDR1 SNHLY, CDR2 FYNNEI. The CDR3 is made up of 16 amino acids. V was clipped by 7 bases and J by 4 bases; unmatched bases: 9. The CDR3 region has the DNA TGTGCCAGCAAGGACCCGGGACAGGGGGAGAATCAGCCCCAGCATTTT. It translates to CASKDPGQGENQPQHF.

This clonotype was counted a few times. The V and J genes are TRBV7-3 and TRBJ2-3; TRBD1 agrees at 9 bases. Germline loops: CDR1 SGHTA, CDR2 FQGTGA. V was pared by 2 bases and J by 4 bases, with 4 bases of the junction left unmatched. The CDR3 length is 15 residues. CDR3 sequence: CASSLYGTGPDTQYF. For the CDR3, the DNA is TGTGCCAGCAGCTTATACGGGACAGGGCCAGATACGCAGTATTTT.

As to this clonotype: This may arise from a read error, as a much more abundant clone is one base away. V and J are TRBV3-1 and TRBJ2-4; 9 bases are a match to TRBD1. V dropped 1 base and J dropped 13; count of bases not matched to a gene: 11. This CDR3 has 15 amino acids. Germline CDR1 LGHDT, CDR2 YNNKEL (reference sequence). The CDR3 bases are TGTGCCAGCAGCCAAGCCGGGACAGGGAGCAATGAGCAGTACTTC. It codes for CASSQAGTGSNEQYF.

A few counts support this clonotype. The genes are TRBV24-1 and TRBJ2-7; a weak D match, TRBD2 (6 bases). This CDR3 spans 14 amino acids. The V gene's germline CDR1 is KGHDR and CDR2 SFDVKD. The V and J ends lost 6 bases and 1 base respectively, with 12 bases between them. CDR3 sequence: CATSRGEGSYEQYF. CDR3 in DNA: TGTGCCACCAGTCGCGGGGAAGGGTCCTACGAGCAGTACTTC.

A note on this clonotype: A single base separates this from a much larger clone, so it may be a read error. The chain links TRBV10-3 to TRBJ2-1, with TRBD1 matching 8 bases. The DNA end favors TRBJ2-5, so the J call may be wrong. This CDR3 has 13 amino acids. CDR1 is ENHRY and CDR2 is SYGVKD in the germline V gene. CDR3 coding DNA: TGTGCCGTCAGTCAGGACAGGGAGGAGACCCAGTACTTC. It codes for CAVSQDREETQYF.

There are many counts of this clonotype. V gene TRBV24-1 combines with J gene TRBJ1-1; D not resolved. The V end was cut by 7 bases, the J end by 4 bases, with 12 bases between. Germline loops: CDR1 KGHDR, CDR2 SFDVKD. The length of the CDR3 is 13 residues. The CDR3 loop is CATREGRLTEAFF. CDR3 DNA: TGTGCCACCAGGGAAGGACGGCTCACTGAAGCTTTCTTT.

Ten or more counts support this clonotype. The gene calls are TRBV20-1 and TRBJ2-1; D uncertain. Germline V gives CDR1 DFQATT, CDR2 SNEGSKA (reference sequence). This CDR3 contains 15 residues. V lost 1 base and J lost 3, with 13 bases in between. The CDR3 DNA sequence: TGCAGTGCTAGAGGGTCAGGATCTCGCTACAATGAGCAGTTCTTC. It encodes CSARGSGSRYNEQFF.

The chain recombines TRBV7-8 with TRBJ2-7, with TRBD1 matching 7 bases. Germline CDR1 and CDR2: SGHVS and FQNEAQ. This CDR3 region has 15 residues. The V gene end was trimmed by 5 bases and the J gene end by 0 bases; junction bases not matched to a gene: 7. The CDR3 region is CASSAGRDSSYEQYF. CDR3 sequence (DNA): TGTGCCAGCAGCGCCGGCCGGGACAGCTCCTACGAGCAGTACTTC.

This clonotype has more than one count but fewer than ten. The chain has TRBV28 and TRBJ2-5; D unclear. Germline V gives CDR1 MDHEN, CDR2 SYDVKM. CDR3 length: 13 amino acids. The germline V and J ends were trimmed by 7 bases and 0 bases, with 9 bases remaining between them. CDR3 loop: CASTLANQETQYF. The CDR3 DNA is TGTGCCAGCACCCTTGCGAACCAAGAGACCCAGTACTTC.

This clonotype was picked up many times. This chain connects TRBV18 to TRBJ1-2; 9 bases fit TRBD1. V was clipped by 2 bases and J by 5 bases; unmatched bases: 3. Germline V gene data show CDR1 as KGHSH and CDR2 as LQKENI. The CDR3 extends over 14 amino acids. The CDR3 loop reads CASSPGDRAYGYTF. The CDR3 nucleotides are TGTGCCAGCTCACCAGGGGACAGGGCATATGGCTACACCTTC. The entire variable domain, with the rest obtained from reference TRBV18 and TRBJ1-2, is as follows: NAGVMQNPRHLVRRRGQEARLRCSPMKGHSHVYWYRQLPEEGLKFMVYLQKENIIDESGMPKERFSAEFPKEGPSILRIQQVVRGDSAAYFCASSPGDRAYGYTFGSGTRLTVV.

This clonotype was counted ten times or more. The chain combines TRBV7-2 with TRBJ1-5; D is perhaps TRBD1 (6 bases). Between the trimmed V and J ends, which lost 5 bases and 6 bases, there was a span of 11 bases. The CDR3 covers 13 residues. Germline loops: CDR1 SGHTA, CDR2 FQGNSA. CDR3 DNA: TGTGCCAGCAGCGTAGACAGGTTTCAGCCCCAGCATTTT. Encoded protein: CASSVDRFQPQHF. The variable domain in full, with the rest retrieved from reference TRBV7-2 and TRBJ1-5, is GAGVSQSPSNKVTEKGKDVELRCDPISGHTALYWYRQSLGQGLEFLIYFQGNSAPDKSGLPSDRFSAERTGGSVSTLTIQRTQQEDSAVYLCASSVDRFQPQHFGDGTRLSIL.

This clonotype turned up a few times. The chain is built from TRBV11-2 and TRBJ2-3, with TRBD2 as a possible D gene (7 bases). Germline values: CDR1 SGHAT, CDR2 FQNNGV. The CDR3 length is 16 residues. The V end lost 1 base, the J end lost 2 bases, and 13 bases lay between the germline ends. CDR3 sequence: CASSLVGGGYTDTQYF. The CDR3 region has the DNA TGTGCCAGCAGCTTAGTTGGCGGGGGCTACACAGATACGCAGTATTTT.

At least ten counts were recorded for this clonotype. This rearrangement joins TRBV14 to TRBJ2-1, with D possibly matching TRBD2 (5 bases). The CDR3 contains 14 residues. Per the germline V gene, CDR1 is SGHDN and CDR2 is FVKESK. The V and J ends lost 1 base and 9 bases respectively, with 13 bases between them. The chain's CDR3 is CASSQGTDYSEQFF. CDR3 nucleotides: TGTGCCAGCAGCCAAGGGACTGACTATAGTGAGCAGTTCTTC.

This clonotype was observed at least ten times. V usage is TRBV6-2 or TRBV6-3 and J usage is TRBJ1-6; a possible D gene is TRBD1 (6 bases). V lost 5 bases and J 15 bases, leaving 11 bases between the germline ends. The CDR3 extends over 11 amino acids. Germline V gene data show CDR1 as MNHEY and CDR2 as SVGEGT. CDR3 loop: CASSGGARLHF. The CDR3 nucleotides read TGTGCCAGCAGTGGGGGGGCCCGCCTCCACTTT.

V and J are TRBV27 and TRBJ2-2; no reliable D call. V gave up 5 bases and J gave up 6 bases, with 16 bases separating them. The CDR3 spans 15 residues. The germline CDR1 and CDR2 sequences are MNHEY and SMNVEV (reference sequence). The CDR3 sequence: CASSRERAGAGELFF. DNA of the CDR3: TGTGCCAGCAGTAGAGAAAGGGCTGGGGCCGGGGAGCTGTTTTTT.

This clonotype came up many times. The genes are TRBV7-3 and TRBJ1-1; weak D call: TRBD1 (5 bases). From germline, CDR1 is SGHTA and CDR2 FQGTGA. V was trimmed by 2 bases and J by 6 bases, leaving 10 bases between them. The length of the CDR3 is 13 residues. This chain's CDR3 is CASSLGGGAEAFF. CDR3 sequence (DNA): TGTGCCAGCAGCTTAGGGGGGGGGGCTGAAGCTTTCTTT.

The chain combines TRBV6-2 or TRBV6-3 with TRBJ1-2; D uncertain. Germline loops: CDR1 MNHEY, CDR2 SVGEGT. V lost 5 bases and J 3 bases, leaving 10 bases between the germline ends. The CDR3 runs to 13 residues. CDR3 nucleotides: TGTGCCAGCAGTGAATCAGATTACTATGGCTACACCTTC. Amino acid sequence: CASSESDYYGYTF.

This clonotype was counted many times. The gene calls are TRBV7-2 and TRBJ2-7, with D tentatively TRBD1 (5 bases). V lost 3 bases and J lost 0, with 9 bases in between. The CDR3 consists of 14 residues. Germline lookup yields CDR1 SGHTA and CDR2 FQGNSA. The CDR3, as DNA: TGTGCCAGCAGCTTCGACAGAAGCTCCTACGAGCAGTACTTC. Its protein product is CASSFDRSSYEQYF.

The chain couples TRBV19 to TRBJ2-3; 7 bases map to TRBD2. The CDR3 spans 16 residues. V shed 6 bases, J shed 2 bases, and the junction held 11 bases outside the gene matches. Germline CDR1 reads LNHDA; CDR2 reads SQIVND (reference sequence). CDR3 nucleotide sequence: TGTGCCAGTAGGGCGAAGAGGCGGGGGTTCACAGATACGCAGTATTTT. Its translation is CASRAKRRGFTDTQYF.

This clonotype occurred a few times. This rearrangement joins TRBV4-3 to TRBJ1-5; D might be TRBD1 (6 bases). Per germline, CDR1 LGHNA and CDR2 YSLEER. Deletions cut 3 bases from V and 1 base from J, with 10 bases between. CDR3 length: 15 amino acids. The CDR3 sequence is CASSQNRASNQPQHF. The CDR3 region has the DNA TGCGCCAGCAGCCAGAACAGGGCCAGCAATCAGCCCCAGCATTTT.

At least ten counts were recorded for this clonotype. The chain combines TRBV12-3 or TRBV12-4 with TRBJ1-2; a possible D gene is TRBD1 (6 bases). The CDR3 spans 13 residues. Between the trimmed V and J ends, which lost 3 bases and 6 bases, there was a span of 11 bases. This chain's CDR3 is CASSFRGPDGYTF. In nucleotides, the CDR3 is TGTGCCAGCAGTTTTCGGGGGCCGGATGGCTACACCTTC.

This clonotype was counted ten times or more. The rearrangement uses TRBV12-3 or TRBV12-4 and TRBJ2-5, with D hard to call. The CDR3 has 14 residues. V lost 5 bases and J lost 4, with 14 bases in between. CDR3 nucleotide sequence: TGTGCCAGCAGTCCGGTGGGTGAGCGAGAGACCCAGTACTTC. Protein product: CASSPVGERETQYF.

This clonotype showed up many times. An end of the junction differs from the germline gene, which may be a read error. This rearrangement joins TRBV11-2 to TRBJ2-7; no clear D. CDR1 is SGHAT, CDR2 FQNNGV, per germline. The CDR3 extends over 13 amino acids. The CDR3 DNA sequence: TGCGCCAGCAGCCAAGATCTCCGGGACGAGCAGTACTTC. This codes for CASSQDLRDEQYF.

This clonotype appeared many times. The V gene is TRBV6-2 or TRBV6-3, the J gene TRBJ2-5, with 9 bases lining up with TRBD1. Unmatched junction bases numbered 1, after V lost 6 bases and J lost 5 bases. The CDR3 totals 12 residues. Per the germline V gene, CDR1 is MNHEY and CDR2 is SVGEGT. The chain's CDR3 is CASRDRGETQYF. Here the CDR3 DNA reads TGTGCCAGCAGGGACAGGGGCGAGACCCAGTACTTC.

This clonotype was detected ten times or more. The chain joins TRBV20-1 to TRBJ2-5; possible D gene TRBD2, 6 bases. CDR3 length equals 15 residues. V lost 6 bases and J 5 bases, leaving 22 bases between the germline ends. From germline, CDR1 is DFQATT and CDR2 SNEGSKA (reference sequence). The CDR3 is CSASREDGFGETQYF. The CDR3 coding sequence is TGCAGTGCAAGCAGGGAGGACGGTTTTGGGGAGACCCAGTACTTC.